The next 6 T cell receptor beta chains were all read from a single sample in a study of cytomegalovirus exposure and HLA in healthy donors. PCR involved 60 Vbeta and 13 Jbeta primers. Libraries were prepared by immunoSEQ multiplex PCR; TCRdb keeps only in-frame clonotypes and omits some of them. This table has about 130,000 clones, roughly 80% appearing once. The sample comprised PBMCs. These receptors were taken from a boy younger than 18 in good health and CMV-seronegative.

This clone was observed a single time. The CDR3 bases are TGTGCCAGTAGTACGCCTGGCGGAGGGGACAATGAGCAGTTCTTC. It yields the protein CASSTPGGGDNEQFF. The chain combines TRBV19 with TRBJ2-1, with a tentative D call TRBD2 (6 bases). The germline CDR1 and CDR2 sequences are LNHDA and SQIVND (reference sequence). The CDR3 sequence is 15 residues long. Trimming shortened V by 4 bases and J by 5 bases, and 15 bases separated the two germline ends.

The chain has TRBV7-9 and TRBJ1-6; TRBD1 is a possible D gene (6 bases). The CDR3 has 14 amino acids. CDR1 and CDR2 (germline): SEHNR, FQNEAQ (reference sequence). The V gene lost 5 bases and the J gene lost 6 bases, with 11 bases spanning the gap. The CDR3 here is CASSDGQSNSPLHF. The CDR3 coding sequence is TGTGCCAGCAGCGACGGACAGAGTAATTCACCCCTCCACTTT.

This rearrangement joins TRBV5-1 to TRBJ2-1, with 7 bases matching TRBD2. The CDR3 extends over 15 amino acids. The J segment lost 7 bases and the V segment lost 0 bases, leaving 7 bases of the junction unmatched. CDR1 is SGHRS and CDR2 is YFSETQ in the germline V gene. CDR3 bases: TGCGCCAGCAGCTTGGAAGGCGGGAGCGGGAATGAGCAGTTCTTC. Translating gives CASSLEGGSGNEQFF.

V usage is TRBV13 and J usage is TRBJ1-1; D may be TRBD1 (5 bases). The germline CDR1 and CDR2 sequences are PRHDT and FYEKMQ (reference sequence). Trimming stripped 1 base from V and 5 bases from J, with 5 bases between. This CDR3 is built from 12 residues. Here the CDR3 reads CASSLEGTEAFF. CDR3 sequence (DNA): TGTGCCAGCAGCTTAGAGGGGACTGAAGCTTTCTTT. The full variable domain, rest sourced from reference TRBV13 and TRBJ1-1, is AAGVIQSPRHLIKEKRETATLKCYPIPRHDTVYWYQQGPGQDPQFLISFYEKMQSDKGSIPDRFSAQQFSDYHSELNMSSLELGDSALYFCASSLEGTEAFFGQGTRLTVV.

The CDR3, as DNA: TGCGCCAGCAGCCAAGACGGGAGGGGGCGGACTGAAGCTTTCTTT. It translates to CASSQDGRGRTEAFF. V is TRBV4-1 and J is TRBJ1-1; 7 bases align to TRBD1. The CDR3 length is 15 residues. CDR1 is MGHRA, CDR2 YSYEKL, per germline. Losses at the gene ends were 0 bases for V and 5 bases for J; bases not matched to a gene: 6.

This chain uses TRBV7-2 with TRBJ1-1; 7 bases align to TRBD1. From germline, CDR1 is SGHTA and CDR2 FQGNSA. The CDR3 is made up of 14 amino acids. V gave up 6 bases and J gave up 1 base; unmatched junction bases: 5. Written as DNA, the CDR3 is TGTGCCAGCAGTCCCGGACAGGCGAACACTGAAGCTTTCTTT. It is translated as CASSPGQANTEAFF.